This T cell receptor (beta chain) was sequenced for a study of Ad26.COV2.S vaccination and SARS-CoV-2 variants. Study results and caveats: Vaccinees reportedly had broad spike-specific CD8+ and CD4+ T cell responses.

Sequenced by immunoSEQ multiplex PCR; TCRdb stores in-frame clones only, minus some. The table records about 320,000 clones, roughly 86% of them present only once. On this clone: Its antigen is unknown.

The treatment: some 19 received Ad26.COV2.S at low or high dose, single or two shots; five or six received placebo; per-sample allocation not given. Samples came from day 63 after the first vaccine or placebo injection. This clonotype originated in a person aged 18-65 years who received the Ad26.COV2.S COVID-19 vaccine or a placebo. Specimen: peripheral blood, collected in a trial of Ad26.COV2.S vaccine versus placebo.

The CDR3 sequence: CSVEEAGGRSYGYTF. In DNA form, the CDR3 reads TGCAGCGTTGAAGAAGCCGGGGGGAGATCGTATGGCTACACCTTC. J is TRBJ1-2 and V is TRBV29-1, with a tentative D call TRBD1 (5 bases). V was trimmed by 0 bases and J by 5 bases, leaving 16 bases between them. This CDR3 has 15 residues. Germline CDR1 SQVTM, CDR2 ANQGSEA.